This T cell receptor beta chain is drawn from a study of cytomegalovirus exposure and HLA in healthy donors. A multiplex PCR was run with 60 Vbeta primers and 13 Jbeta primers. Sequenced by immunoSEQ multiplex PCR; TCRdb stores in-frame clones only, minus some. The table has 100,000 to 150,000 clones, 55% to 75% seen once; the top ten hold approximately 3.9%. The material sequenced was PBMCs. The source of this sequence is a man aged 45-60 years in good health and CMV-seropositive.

Written as DNA, the CDR3 is TGCAGCGTAGGGGCAACTAATGAAAAACTGTTTTTT. This sequence encodes CSVGATNEKLFF. The chain is built from TRBV29-1 and TRBJ1-4; tentative D call: TRBD1 (5 bases). CDR3 length equals 12 residues. Germline V CDR1 and CDR2: SQVTM, ANQGSEA. The ends were cut back, 6 bases at V and 0 bases at J, with 5 bases in the middle.